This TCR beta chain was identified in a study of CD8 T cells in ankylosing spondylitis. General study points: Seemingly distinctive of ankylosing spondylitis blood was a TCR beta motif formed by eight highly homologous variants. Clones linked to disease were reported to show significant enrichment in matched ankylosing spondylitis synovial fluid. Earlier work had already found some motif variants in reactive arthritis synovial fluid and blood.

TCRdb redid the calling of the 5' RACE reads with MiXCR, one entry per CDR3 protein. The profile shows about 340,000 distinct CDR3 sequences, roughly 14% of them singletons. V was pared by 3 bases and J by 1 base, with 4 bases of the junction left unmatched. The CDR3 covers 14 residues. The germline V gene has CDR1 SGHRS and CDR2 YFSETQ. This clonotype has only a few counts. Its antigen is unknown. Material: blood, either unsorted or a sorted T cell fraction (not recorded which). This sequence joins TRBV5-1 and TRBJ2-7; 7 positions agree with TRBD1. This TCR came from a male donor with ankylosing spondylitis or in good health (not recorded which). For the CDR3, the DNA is TGCGCCAGCAGCTGGGACAGTCCGTCCTACGAGCAGTACTTC. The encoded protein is CASSWDSPSYEQYF.